The T cell receptor beta chain under discussion was sequenced for a study of CD8+ T cells in alopecia areata. Study outcomes and limitations: Lesional scalp, especially alopecia totalis/universalis, showed higher clonality than normal scalp.

Noted treatment: oral pan-JAK inhibitor, 5-10 mg twice daily. CDR3 length: 14 residues. The germline V gene has CDR1 LNHDA and CDR2 SQIVND (reference sequence). V shed 10 bases and J shed 2 bases, with 14 bases lying between them. RNA was extracted and reverse transcribed into cDNA as the sequencing template. This table comes from immunoSEQ multiplex PCR, and its TCRdb copy is limited to in-frame clones, with some not included. This sample has about 190,000 clones, with 55% to 70% found just once. Comment on this clone: Antigen: not known.

V gene TRBV19 combines with J gene TRBJ2-2; D might be TRBD1 or TRBD2, each matching 6 bases. The clonotype was recovered from a human donor with alopecia areata. The source was CD4+ T cells sorted from blood, collected at week 4, from a patient treated with tofacitinib. Here the CDR3 DNA reads TGTGCCACTCGGGACGGGGGCAACACCGGGGAGCTGTTTTTT. It yields the protein CATRDGGNTGELFF. Drawing the rest from reference TRBV19 and TRBJ2-2, the complete variable domain is DGGITQSPKYLFRKEGQNVTLSCEQNLNHDAMYWYRQDPGQGLRLIYYSQIVNDFQKGDIAEGYSVSREKKESFPLTVTSAQKNPTAFYLCATRDGGNTGELFFGEGSRLTVL.